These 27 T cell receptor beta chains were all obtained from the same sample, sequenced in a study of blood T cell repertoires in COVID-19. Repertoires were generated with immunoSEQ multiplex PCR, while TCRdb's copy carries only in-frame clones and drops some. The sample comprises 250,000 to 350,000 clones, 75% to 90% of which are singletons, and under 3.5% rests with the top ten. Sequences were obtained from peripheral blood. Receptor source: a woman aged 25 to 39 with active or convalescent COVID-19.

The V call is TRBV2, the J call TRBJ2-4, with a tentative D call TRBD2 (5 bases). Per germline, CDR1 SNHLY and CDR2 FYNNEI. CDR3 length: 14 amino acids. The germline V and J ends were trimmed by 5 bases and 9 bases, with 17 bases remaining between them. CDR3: CASSSRPGEGIQYF. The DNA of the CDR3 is TGTGCCAGCAGTTCACGACCCGGTGAGGGCATTCAGTACTTC.

The CDR3 coding sequence is TGTGCCAGCAGCCAGGGACAGGTATCACCCCTCCACTTT. This gives the protein CASSQGQVSPLHF. V is TRBV3-1 (or the pseudogene TRBV3-2) and J is TRBJ1-6; 8 bases fit TRBD1. Germline V gene data show CDR1 as LGHDT and CDR2 as YNNKEL (reference sequence). This CDR3 is 13 amino acids long. V was clipped by 3 bases and J by 10 bases; unmatched bases: 2.

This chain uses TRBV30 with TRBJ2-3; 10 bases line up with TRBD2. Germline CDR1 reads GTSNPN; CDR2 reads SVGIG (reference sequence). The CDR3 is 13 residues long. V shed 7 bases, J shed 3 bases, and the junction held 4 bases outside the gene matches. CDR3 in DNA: TGTGCCTTAGCGGGGGGTCTAACAGATACGCAGTATTTT. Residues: CALAGGLTDTQYF.

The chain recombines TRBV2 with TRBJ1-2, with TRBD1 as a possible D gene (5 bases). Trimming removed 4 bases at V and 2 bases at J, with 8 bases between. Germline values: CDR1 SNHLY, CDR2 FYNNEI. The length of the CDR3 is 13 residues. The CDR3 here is CASSGQINYGYTF. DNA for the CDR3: TGTGCCAGCAGTGGACAGATAAACTATGGCTACACCTTC.

This chain's CDR3 is CAIMDRRNEKLFF. CDR3 DNA: TGTGCCATAATGGACAGGCGGAATGAAAAACTGTTTTTT. The chain uses TRBV5-4 and TRBJ1-4; TRBD1 aligns across 7 bases. Germline-derived CDR1 and CDR2 are SGHNT and YYREEE (reference sequence). Trimming took 9 bases from V and 5 from J; bases not matched to a gene: 7. The length of the CDR3 is 13 residues.

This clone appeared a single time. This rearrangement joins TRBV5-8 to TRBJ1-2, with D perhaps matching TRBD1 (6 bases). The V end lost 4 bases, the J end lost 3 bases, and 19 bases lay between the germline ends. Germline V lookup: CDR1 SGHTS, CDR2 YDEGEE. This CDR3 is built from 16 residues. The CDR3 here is CASSQELPQGYYGYTF. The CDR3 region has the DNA TGTGCCAGCAGCCAGGAGCTTCCCCAGGGGTACTATGGCTACACCTTC.

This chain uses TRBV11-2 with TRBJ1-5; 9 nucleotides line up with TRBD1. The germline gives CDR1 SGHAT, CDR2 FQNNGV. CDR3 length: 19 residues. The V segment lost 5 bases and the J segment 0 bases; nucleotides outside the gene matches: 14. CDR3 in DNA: TGTGCCAGCAGCCCACCTCCGGGACAGGGACTGTATAGCAATCAGCCCCAGCATTTT. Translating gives CASSPPPGQGLYSNQPQHF.

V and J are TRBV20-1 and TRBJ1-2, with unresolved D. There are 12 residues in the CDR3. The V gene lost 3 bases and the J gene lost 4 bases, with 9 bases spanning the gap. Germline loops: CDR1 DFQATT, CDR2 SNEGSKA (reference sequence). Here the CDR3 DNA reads TGCAGTGCTAGTTTCGGGTTCTATGGCTACACCTTC. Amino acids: CSASFGFYGYTF.

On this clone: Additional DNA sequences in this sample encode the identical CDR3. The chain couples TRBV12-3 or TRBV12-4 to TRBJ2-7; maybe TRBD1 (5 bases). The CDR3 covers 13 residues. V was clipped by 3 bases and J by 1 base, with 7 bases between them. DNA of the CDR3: TGTGCCAGCAGTTTGGGGCGATCCTACGAGCAGTACTTC. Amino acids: CASSLGRSYEQYF.

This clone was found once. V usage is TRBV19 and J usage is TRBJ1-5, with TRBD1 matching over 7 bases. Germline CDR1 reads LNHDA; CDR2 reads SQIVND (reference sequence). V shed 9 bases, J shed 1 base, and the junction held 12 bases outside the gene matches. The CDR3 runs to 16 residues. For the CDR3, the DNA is TGTGCCAGCGAGGGACAGTCTGGGGGCAGCAATCAGCCCCAGCATTTT. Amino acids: CASEGQSGGSNQPQHF. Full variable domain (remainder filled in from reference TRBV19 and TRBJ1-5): DGGITQSPKYLFRKEGQNVTLSCEQNLNHDAMYWYRQDPGQGLRLIYYSQIVNDFQKGDIAEGYSVSREKKESFPLTVTSAQKNPTAFYLCASEGQSGGSNQPQHFGDGTRLSIL.

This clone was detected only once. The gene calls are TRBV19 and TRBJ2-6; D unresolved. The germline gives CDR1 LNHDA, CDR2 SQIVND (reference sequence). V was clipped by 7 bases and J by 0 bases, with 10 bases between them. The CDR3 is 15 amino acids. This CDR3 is CASNLLISGANVLTF. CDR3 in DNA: TGTGCCAGTAACCTACTCATCTCTGGGGCCAACGTCCTGACTTTC. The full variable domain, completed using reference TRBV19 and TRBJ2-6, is DGGITQSPKYLFRKEGQNVTLSCEQNLNHDAMYWYRQDPGQGLRLIYYSQIVNDFQKGDIAEGYSVSREKKESFPLTVTSAQKNPTAFYLCASNLLISGANVLTFGAGSRLTVL.

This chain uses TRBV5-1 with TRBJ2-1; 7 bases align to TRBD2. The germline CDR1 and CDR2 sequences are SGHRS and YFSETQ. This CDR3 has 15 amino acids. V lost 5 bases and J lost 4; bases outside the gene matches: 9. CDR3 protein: CASSPPGTKYNEQFF. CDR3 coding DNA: TGCGCCAGCAGTCCCCCCGGGACTAAATACAATGAGCAGTTCTTC.

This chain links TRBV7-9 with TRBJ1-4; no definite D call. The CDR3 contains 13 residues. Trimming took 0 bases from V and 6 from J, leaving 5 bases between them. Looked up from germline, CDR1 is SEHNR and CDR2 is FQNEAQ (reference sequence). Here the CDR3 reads CASSLATHEKLFF. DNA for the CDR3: TGTGCCAGCAGCTTAGCAACACATGAAAAACTGTTTTTT.

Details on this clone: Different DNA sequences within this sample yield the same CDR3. CDR3 in amino acids: CATSDPDRNYGYTF. CDR3 DNA: TGTGCCACCAGTGACCCGGACAGGAACTATGGCTACACCTTC. The rearrangement uses TRBV24-1 and TRBJ1-2; 7 bases fit TRBD1. Germline CDR1 KGHDR, CDR2 SFDVKD. Trimming removed 4 bases from V and 2 bases from J; junction bases left unmatched: 3. The CDR3 runs 14 residues.

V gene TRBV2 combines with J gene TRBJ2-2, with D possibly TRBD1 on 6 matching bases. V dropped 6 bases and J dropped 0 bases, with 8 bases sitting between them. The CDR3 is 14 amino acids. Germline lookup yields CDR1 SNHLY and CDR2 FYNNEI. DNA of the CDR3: TGTGCCAGCAGCGGGACATCGAACACCGGGGAGCTGTTTTTT. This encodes CASSGTSNTGELFF. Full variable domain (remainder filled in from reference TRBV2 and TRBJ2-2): EPEVTQTPSHQVTQMGQEVILRCVPISNHLYFYWYRQILGQKVEFLVSFYNNEISEKSEIFDDQFSVERPDGSNFTLKIRSTKLEDSAMYFCASSGTSNTGELFFGEGSRLTVL.

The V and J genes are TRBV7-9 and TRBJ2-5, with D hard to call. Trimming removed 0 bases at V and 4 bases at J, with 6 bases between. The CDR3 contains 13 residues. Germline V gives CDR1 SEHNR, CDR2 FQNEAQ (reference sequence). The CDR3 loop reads CASSLAGGETQYF. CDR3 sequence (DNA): TGTGCCAGCAGCTTAGCCGGCGGAGAGACCCAGTACTTC. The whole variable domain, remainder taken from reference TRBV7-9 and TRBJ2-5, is DTGVSQNPRHKITKRGQNVTFRCDPISEHNRLYWYRQTLGQGPEFLTYFQNEAQLEKSRLLSDRFSAERPKGSFSTLEIQRTEQGDSAMYLCASSLAGGETQYFGPGTRLLVL.

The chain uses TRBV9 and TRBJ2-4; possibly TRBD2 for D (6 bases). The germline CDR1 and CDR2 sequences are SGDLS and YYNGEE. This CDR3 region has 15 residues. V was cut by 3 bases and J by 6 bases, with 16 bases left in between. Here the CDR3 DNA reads TGTGCCAGCAGCGCCAGCGAGGGGCGGGGAAACATTCAGTACTTC. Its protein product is CASSASEGRGNIQYF.

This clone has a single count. CDR3: CASTGWANTQYF. The CDR3 DNA is TGTGCCAGCACGGGGTGGGCGAATACGCAGTATTTT. The chain has TRBV2 and TRBJ2-3; TRBD2 is a possible D gene (5 bases). The V and J ends lost 7 bases and 7 bases respectively, with 12 bases between them. The length of the CDR3 is 12 residues. In germline, CDR1 is SNHLY, CDR2 FYNNEI.

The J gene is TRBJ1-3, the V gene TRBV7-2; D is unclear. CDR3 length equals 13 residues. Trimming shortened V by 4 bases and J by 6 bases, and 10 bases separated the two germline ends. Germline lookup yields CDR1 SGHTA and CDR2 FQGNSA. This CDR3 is CASSSFVANTIYF. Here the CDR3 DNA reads TGTGCCAGCAGCTCCTTCGTGGCAAACACCATATATTTT.

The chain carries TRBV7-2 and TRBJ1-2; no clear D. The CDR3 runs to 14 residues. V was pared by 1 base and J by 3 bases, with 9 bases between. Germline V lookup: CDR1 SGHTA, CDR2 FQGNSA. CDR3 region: CASSLETADYGYTF. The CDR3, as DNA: TGTGCCAGCAGCTTAGAAACAGCGGACTATGGCTACACCTTC.

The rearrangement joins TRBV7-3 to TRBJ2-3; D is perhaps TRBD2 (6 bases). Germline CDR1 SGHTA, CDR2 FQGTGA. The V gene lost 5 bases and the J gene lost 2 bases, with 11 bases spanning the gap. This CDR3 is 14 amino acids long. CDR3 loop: CASSPGRPTDTQYF. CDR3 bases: TGTGCCAGCAGCCCAGGGAGGCCCACAGATACGCAGTATTTT.

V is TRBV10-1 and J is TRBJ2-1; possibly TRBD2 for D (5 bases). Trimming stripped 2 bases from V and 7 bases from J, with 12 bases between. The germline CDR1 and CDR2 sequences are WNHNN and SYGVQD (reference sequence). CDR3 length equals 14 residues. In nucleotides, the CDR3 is TGCGCCAGCAGTGAGGGGCTAGCTACAAATGAGCAGTTCTTC. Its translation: CASSEGLATNEQFF.

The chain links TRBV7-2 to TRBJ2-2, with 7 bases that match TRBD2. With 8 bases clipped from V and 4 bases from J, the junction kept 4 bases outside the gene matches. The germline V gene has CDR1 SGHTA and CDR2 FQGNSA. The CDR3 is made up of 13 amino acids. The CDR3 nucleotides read TGTGCCAGCGGACTAGAACGCACCGGGGAGCTGTTTTTT. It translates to CASGLERTGELFF.

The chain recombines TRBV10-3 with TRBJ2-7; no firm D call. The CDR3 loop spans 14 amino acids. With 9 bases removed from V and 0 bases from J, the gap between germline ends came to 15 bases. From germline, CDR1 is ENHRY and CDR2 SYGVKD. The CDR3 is CAIRHGISSYEQYF. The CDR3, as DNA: TGTGCCATACGACACGGTATAAGCTCCTACGAGCAGTACTTC.

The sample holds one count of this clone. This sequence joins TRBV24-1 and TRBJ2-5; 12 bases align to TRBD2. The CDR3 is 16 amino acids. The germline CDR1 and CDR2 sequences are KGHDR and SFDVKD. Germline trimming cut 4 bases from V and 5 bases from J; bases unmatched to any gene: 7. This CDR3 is CATSETSGGPQETQYF. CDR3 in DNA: TGTGCCACCAGTGAGACTAGCGGGGGCCCTCAGGAGACCCAGTACTTC.

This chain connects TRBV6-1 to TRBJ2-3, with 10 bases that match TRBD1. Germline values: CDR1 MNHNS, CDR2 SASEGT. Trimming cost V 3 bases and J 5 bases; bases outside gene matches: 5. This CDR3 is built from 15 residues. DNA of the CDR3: TGTGCCAGCAGTGACAAGGACAGGGGGGAAGATACGCAGTATTTT. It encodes CASSDKDRGEDTQYF.

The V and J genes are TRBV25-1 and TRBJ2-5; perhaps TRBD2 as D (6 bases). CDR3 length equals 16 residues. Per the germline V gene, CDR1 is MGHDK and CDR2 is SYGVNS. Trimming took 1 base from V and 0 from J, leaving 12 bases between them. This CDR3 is CASSEFGGRNQETQYF. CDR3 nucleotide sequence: TGTGCCAGCAGTGAATTTGGGGGGAGGAACCAAGAGACCCAGTACTTC.